This T cell receptor beta chain was identified in a study of T cell clonotyping in hematopoietic cell transplantation. Regarding the study as a whole: Recipient TCR diversity dropped after transplant; expanded clonotypes rose from day 30 to 180.

Assay used: immunoSEQ multiplex PCR; TCRdb lists only in-frame clones, some missing. The table records more than 40,000 clones, 85% of them present only once. Time point in this sample: recipient sample about 28 days before transplant, after cytoreduction. V lost 2 bases, J lost 2 bases, and 4 bases stayed unmatched. The CDR3 runs 15 residues. CDR1 is MGHRA, CDR2 YSYEKL, per germline. Comment on this clone: The antigen remains unidentified.

This sample comprised peripheral blood mononuclear cells, obtained before stem cell transplant. This TCR was sampled from a man between 60 and 70 years old with acute myeloid leukemia. Some clones in this sample may be carry-over from other donors' samples. The chain has TRBV4-1 and TRBJ1-1; TRBD1 matches 8 bases. The CDR3 here is CASSQIGQGNTEAFF. For the CDR3, the DNA is TGCGCCAGCAGCCAAATTGGACAGGGAAACACTGAAGCTTTCTTT.